One sample yielded the 10 T cell receptor beta chains listed below, sequenced in a study of identical twins. TCRdb reprocessed the 5' RACE reads with MiXCR, giving one entry per CDR3 protein. The data hold fewer than 650,000 distinct CDR3 sequences, with 9% to 10% observed a single time. The same data also went into a second study, on yellow fever vaccine responses in identical twins.

Material: PBMCs. These receptors were collected from a woman between 18 and 29 years old in good health.

This clonotype was seen ten or more times. The rearrangement joins TRBV12-3 or TRBV12-4 to TRBJ1-2, with D possibly matching TRBD1 (6 bases). The CDR3 is 13 residues long. V shed 8 bases and J shed 10 bases, with 20 bases lying between them. CDR3 in amino acids: CASRTPGQRAYTF. The CDR3 DNA is TGTGCCAGCCGAACACCGGGACAAAGGGCCTACACCTTC.

At least ten counts were recorded for this clonotype. The chain employs TRBV10-3 and TRBJ2-3, with 7 positions matching TRBD1. The CDR3 extends over 15 amino acids. Germline loops: CDR1 ENHRY, CDR2 SYGVKD. J lost 1 base, V lost 6 bases, and 7 bases had no gene match. CDR3 region: CAISEGGAGTDTQYF. The CDR3 DNA reads as TGTGCCATCAGCGAAGGGGGCGCGGGCACAGATACGCAGTATTTT.

This clonotype was detected only a few times. This sequence joins TRBV7-9 and TRBJ2-1; D may correspond to TRBD1 or TRBD2 (6 bases each). V lost 5 bases, J lost 4 bases, and 18 bases lay in between. CDR3 size: 16 residues. Germline V lookup: CDR1 SEHNR, CDR2 FQNEAQ (reference sequence). The CDR3, as DNA: TGTGCCAGCAGCCTTAGAGGGCAGGGGAGGTACAATGAGCAGTTCTTC. This translates into CASSLRGQGRYNEQFF.

The chain employs TRBV29-1 and TRBJ2-1, with 13 positions matching TRBD2. CDR1 and CDR2 from the germline V gene are SQVTM and ANQGSEA. Trimming cost V 5 bases and J 2 bases; bases outside gene matches: 18. The CDR3 is 20 residues long. The DNA of the CDR3 is TGCAGCGTTCCCCTTCTGGGACTAGCGGGGTCTCGTAGCACCTACAATGAGCAGTTCTTC. Translation: CSVPLLGLAGSRSTYNEQFF.

The chain couples TRBV19 to TRBJ2-1; 10 nucleotides match TRBD1. The CDR3 has 15 amino acids. CDR1 and CDR2 (germline): LNHDA, SQIVND (reference sequence). Trimming cost V 6 bases and J 4 bases; bases outside gene matches: 6. The CDR3 loop is CASSKTGGAYNEQFF. For the CDR3, the DNA is TGTGCCAGTAGCAAGACAGGGGGCGCATACAATGAGCAGTTCTTC.

The chain combines TRBV7-2 with TRBJ1-2; the match to TRBD1 covers 7 bases. Germline CDR1 and CDR2: SGHTA and FQGNSA. The CDR3 is 16 amino acids. Losses at the gene ends were 1 base for V and 1 base for J; bases not matched to a gene: 6. The DNA of the CDR3 is TGTGCCAGCAGCTTAGATAACAGGGGCCTTAACTATGGCTACACCTTC. Protein product: CASSLDNRGLNYGYTF.

This clonotype was observed a handful of times. The rearrangement links TRBV3-1 to TRBJ2-7; perhaps TRBD2 as D (6 bases). Germline V gene data show CDR1 as LGHDT and CDR2 as YNNKEL (reference sequence). The CDR3 contains 17 residues. The V end was cut by 1 base, the J end by 0 bases, with 16 bases between. The CDR3 loop reads CASSQGLGGVSSYEQYF. CDR3 sequence (DNA): TGTGCCAGCAGCCAAGGTCTGGGCGGGGTCAGCTCCTACGAGCAGTACTTC.

This clonotype was counted a few times. A read error may explain this, as a much larger clone is one base away. The chain employs TRBV7-9 and TRBJ2-7; D remains unclear. The germline V gene encodes CDR1 SEHNR and CDR2 FQNEAQ (reference sequence). The CDR3 is 13 residues long. V gave up 3 bases and J gave up 0 bases, with 6 bases separating them. For the CDR3, the DNA is TGTGCCAGCAGCTTTCAGAACTCCTACGAGCAGTACTTC. Translated, it gives CASSFQNSYEQYF.

This clonotype showed up just a few times. The chain uses TRBV29-1 and TRBJ2-3; maybe TRBD1 (6 bases). This CDR3 region has 12 residues. Germline CDR1 and CDR2: SQVTM and ANQGSEA. Between the trimmed V and J ends, which lost 3 bases and 5 bases, there was a span of 9 bases. The CDR3 region is CSVDRGEDTQYF. In DNA, the CDR3 is TGCAGCGTTGACAGGGGAGAAGATACGCAGTATTTT.

This clonotype showed up just a few times. The J gene is TRBJ2-3, the V gene TRBV5-1, with D tentatively TRBD2 (6 bases). The CDR3 is made up of 14 amino acids. Germline V gene data show CDR1 as SGHRS and CDR2 as YFSETQ. Trimming removed 4 bases from V and 5 bases from J, with 14 bases in between. The CDR3 nucleotides read TGCGCCAGCAGCCGAACGGGAGCAGTAGATACGCAGTATTTT. It specifies CASSRTGAVDTQYF.